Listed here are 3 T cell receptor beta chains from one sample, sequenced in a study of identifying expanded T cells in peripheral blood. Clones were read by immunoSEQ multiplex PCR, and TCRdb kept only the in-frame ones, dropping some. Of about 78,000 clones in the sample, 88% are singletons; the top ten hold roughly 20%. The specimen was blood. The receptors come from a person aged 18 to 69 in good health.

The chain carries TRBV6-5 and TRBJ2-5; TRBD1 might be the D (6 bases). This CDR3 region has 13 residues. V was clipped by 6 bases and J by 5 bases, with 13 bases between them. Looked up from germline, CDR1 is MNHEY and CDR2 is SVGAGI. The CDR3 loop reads CASSKTGSETQYF. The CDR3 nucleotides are TGTGCCAGCAGCAAAACAGGGTCGGAGACCCAGTACTTC.

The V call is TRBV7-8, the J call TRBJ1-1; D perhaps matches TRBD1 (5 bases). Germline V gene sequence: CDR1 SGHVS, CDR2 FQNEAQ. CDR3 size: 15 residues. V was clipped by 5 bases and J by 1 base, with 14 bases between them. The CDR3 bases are TGTGCCAGCAGCACATCGGGACTCTCGAACACTGAAGCTTTCTTT. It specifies CASSTSGLSNTEAFF.

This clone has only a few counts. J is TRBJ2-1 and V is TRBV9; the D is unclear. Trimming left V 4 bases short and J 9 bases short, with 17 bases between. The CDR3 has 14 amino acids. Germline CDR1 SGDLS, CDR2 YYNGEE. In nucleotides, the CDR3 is TGTGCCAGCAGCTTGAGTCTCGGAAGTGCTGAGCAGTTCTTC. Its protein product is CASSLSLGSAEQFF.